The 7 T cell receptor beta chains presented below share a single source sample, sequenced in a study of blood T cell repertoires in COVID-19. This table comes from immunoSEQ multiplex PCR, and its TCRdb copy is limited to in-frame clones, with some not included. The table has 200,000 or so clones, around 84% seen once. What was sequenced was peripheral blood. The receptor set was obtained from a woman older than 75 with COVID-19, enrolled during active disease.

The chain is built from TRBV30 and TRBJ2-5, with D possibly being TRBD2 (7 bases). The CDR3 is 12 residues long. Trimming left V 8 bases short and J 5 bases short, with 15 bases between. Germline V CDR1 and CDR2: GTSNPN, SVGIG (reference sequence). DNA for the CDR3: TGTGCCAGGGGGGAGGGAAGGGAGACCCAGTACTTC. It codes for CARGEGRETQYF.

The chain employs TRBV29-1 and TRBJ1-2; D not resolved. The V end was cut by 3 bases, the J end by 3 bases, with 5 bases between. This CDR3 contains 11 residues. Germline-derived CDR1 and CDR2 are SQVTM and ANQGSEA. CDR3 sequence reads: CSVEYDYGYTF. For the CDR3, the DNA is TGCAGCGTTGAGTATGACTATGGCTACACCTTC.

V and J are TRBV28 and TRBJ1-1, with 7 nucleotides matching TRBD1. The trim removed 5 bases at V and 0 bases at J, leaving 6 bases unmatched. This CDR3 has 15 residues. From germline, CDR1 is MDHEN and CDR2 SYDVKM. This CDR3 is CASSITGTVNTEAFF. CDR3 DNA: TGTGCCAGCAGTATTACCGGGACAGTGAACACTGAAGCTTTCTTT.

This clone was seen a few times. The chain recombines TRBV29-1 with TRBJ1-1; D may be TRBD1 (5 bases). The V gene lost 3 bases and the J gene lost 3 bases, with 8 bases spanning the gap. The CDR3 extends over 12 amino acids. The germline gives CDR1 SQVTM, CDR2 ANQGSEA. The CDR3 DNA is TGCAGCGTTGAGTGGGGGGACACTGAAGCTTTCTTT. The encoded protein is CSVEWGDTEAFF.

The chain uses TRBV7-2 and TRBJ2-7; the match to TRBD2 covers 10 bases. The CDR3 length is 19 residues. J gave up 4 bases and V 5 bases, and 20 bases lay outside the gene matches. Germline CDR1 reads SGHTA; CDR2 reads FQGNSA. In DNA form, the CDR3 reads TGTGCCAGCAGCGATTTAGTATCAAGGCTAGCGGGGGTCAATTACGAGCAGTACGTC. It specifies CASSDLVSRLAGVNYEQYV.

The chain carries TRBV28 and TRBJ2-2; D is possibly TRBD2 (6 bases). CDR1 is MDHEN, CDR2 SYDVKM, per germline. CDR3 size: 16 residues. The V end was cut by 7 bases, the J end by 8 bases, with 23 bases between. CDR3 in DNA: TGTGCCAGCAAAGTAGAGGTGATGGGAGGATTTGGGGAGCTGTTTTTT. This codes for CASKVEVMGGFGELFF.

CDR3 DNA sequence: TGTGCCACCAGTGATTCCAGGGGCACAGATACGCAGTATTTT. Encoded protein: CATSDSRGTDTQYF. The chain links TRBV24-1 to TRBJ2-3; D possibly corresponds to TRBD1 (5 bases). This CDR3 comprises 14 residues. The germline V gene has CDR1 KGHDR and CDR2 SFDVKD. V dropped 2 bases and J dropped 1 base, with 6 bases sitting between them.